Shown below are 17 T cell receptor beta chains from a single sample sequenced in a study of blood T cell repertoires in COVID-19. This table comes from immunoSEQ multiplex PCR, and its TCRdb copy is limited to in-frame clones, with some not included. The sample has about 50,000 clones, over 90% seen once; the top ten hold more than 8%. The source material was peripheral blood. Receptor source: a woman of 80 years or more with acute or convalescent COVID-19.

This chain connects TRBV28 to TRBJ1-5; D is perhaps TRBD1 (6 bases). Germline CDR1 and CDR2: MDHEN and SYDVKM. V was trimmed by 6 bases and J by 6 bases, leaving 15 bases between them. This CDR3 is built from 14 residues. The CDR3 DNA follows: TGTGCCAGCAGCTCCGGGGGGCGAGGTCAGCCCCAGCATTTT. Amino acid sequence: CASSSGGRGQPQHF.

The CDR3 loop is CASSYLAGVPYEQYF. The CDR3 DNA follows: TGTGCCAGCAGTTATCTAGCGGGAGTTCCCTACGAGCAGTACTTC. The rearrangement joins TRBV6-2 or TRBV6-3 to TRBJ2-7; 10 positions agree with TRBD2. Germline CDR1 and CDR2: MNHEY and SVGEGT. The V and J ends lost 3 bases and 2 bases, in that order; junction bases with no gene match: 4. This CDR3 is built from 15 residues.

This chain links TRBV10-3 with TRBJ2-7; D might be TRBD2 (5 bases). The CDR3 has 14 amino acids. The V gene lost 3 bases and the J gene lost 2 bases, with 11 bases spanning the gap. Germline-derived CDR1 and CDR2 are ENHRY and SYGVKD. CDR3 amino acids: CAISDGESAYEQYF. Written as DNA, the CDR3 is TGTGCCATCAGTGACGGGGAAAGCGCCTACGAGCAGTACTTC.

This chain connects TRBV7-9 to TRBJ2-1; 12 nucleotides line up with TRBD2. Trimming at V came to 5 bases and at J to 3 bases, leaving 11 bases not matched to a gene. The CDR3 runs 18 residues. Germline lookup yields CDR1 SEHNR and CDR2 FQNEAQ (reference sequence). In nucleotides, the CDR3 is TGTGCCAGCAGCCCGGGACTAGCGGGTTCCCCTTTCTACAATGAGCAGTTCTTC. The encoded protein is CASSPGLAGSPFYNEQFF.

The chain employs TRBV29-1 and TRBJ2-1; 8 bases agree with TRBD1. The CDR3 covers 14 residues. Per the germline V gene, CDR1 is SQVTM and CDR2 is ANQGSEA. After removal of 4 bases from V and 0 bases from J, the junction contained 2 bases not matched to a gene. The CDR3 region has the DNA TGCAGCGTTGTTGACAGGGGCTCCTACAATGAGCAGTTCTTC. Protein product: CSVVDRGSYNEQFF.

The chain combines TRBV5-1 with TRBJ2-3; 9 bases line up with TRBD1. The CDR3 sequence is 15 residues long. Germline CDR1 and CDR2: SGHRS and YFSETQ. J gave up 2 bases and V 3 bases, and 4 bases lay outside the gene matches. The CDR3 is CASSSGQGVTDTQYF. For the CDR3, the DNA is TGCGCCAGCAGCTCGGGACAGGGTGTCACAGATACGCAGTATTTT. The full variable domain, with the rest looked up from reference TRBV5-1 and TRBJ2-3, is KAGVTQTPRYLIKTRGQQVTLSCSPISGHRSVSWYQQTPGQGLQFLFEYFSETQRNKGNFPGRFSGRQFSNSRSEMNVSTLELGDSALYLCASSSGQGVTDTQYFGPGTRLTVL.

This clone was seen once. The V call is TRBV30, the J call TRBJ1-5; TRBD1 might be the D (6 bases). The CDR3 spans 15 residues. The germline V gene encodes CDR1 GTSNPN and CDR2 SVGIG (reference sequence). V was trimmed by 0 bases and J by 4 bases, leaving 13 bases between them. For the CDR3, the DNA is TGTGCCTGGAGTGTAACAGGGTCCGGGAATCAGCCCCAGCATTTT. This sequence encodes CAWSVTGSGNQPQHF. The variable domain in full, with the rest retrieved from reference TRBV30 and TRBJ1-5, is SQTIHQWPATLVQPVGSPLSLECTVEGTSNPNLYWYRQAAGRGLQLLFYSVGIGQISSEVPQNLSASRPQDRQFILSSKKLLLSDSGFYLCAWSVTGSGNQPQHFGDGTRLSIL.

The V call is TRBV2, the J call TRBJ1-5; 7 bases are shared with TRBD1. Germline V lookup: CDR1 SNHLY, CDR2 FYNNEI. J was trimmed by 5 bases and V by 2 bases; bases with no gene match: 6. The CDR3 covers 15 residues. This CDR3 is CASSEWGTAHQPQHF. The CDR3 DNA is TGTGCCAGCAGTGAATGGGGGACAGCGCATCAGCCCCAGCATTTT. The whole variable domain, remainder taken from reference TRBV2 and TRBJ1-5, is EPEVTQTPSHQVTQMGQEVILRCVPISNHLYFYWYRQILGQKVEFLVSFYNNEISEKSEIFDDQFSVERPDGSNFTLKIRSTKLEDSAMYFCASSEWGTAHQPQHFGDGTRLSIL.

This clone was seen more than once but under ten times. The CDR3 loop reads CASSQDMRANQPQHF. In DNA form, the CDR3 reads TGTGCCAGCAGCCAAGATATGAGGGCAAATCAGCCCCAGCATTTT. The genes are TRBV3-1 (or the pseudogene TRBV3-2) and TRBJ1-5; D gene uncertain. The length of the CDR3 is 15 residues. Germline V lookup: CDR1 LGHDT, CDR2 YNNKEL (reference sequence). V lost 0 bases and J lost 4, with 10 bases in between.

J is TRBJ1-1 and V is TRBV7-2; no reliable D call. The length of the CDR3 is 15 residues. CDR1 SGHTA and CDR2 FQGNSA come from the germline V gene. With 1 base removed from V and 3 bases from J, the gap between germline ends came to 12 bases. This CDR3 is CASSLGYTVYTEAFF. CDR3 sequence (DNA): TGTGCCAGCAGCTTAGGCTACACAGTGTACACTGAAGCTTTCTTT. Based on the CDR3 plus reference TRBV7-2 and TRBJ1-1, the full variable domain is GAGVSQSPSNKVTEKGKDVELRCDPISGHTALYWYRQSLGQGLEFLIYFQGNSAPDKSGLPSDRFSAERTGGSVSTLTIQRTQQEDSAVYLCASSLGYTVYTEAFFGQGTRLTVV.

V is TRBV4-2 and J is TRBJ2-5; TRBD1 matches 7 bases. Germline V CDR1 and CDR2: LGHNA, YNFKEQ. J lost 5 bases, V lost 0 bases, and 6 bases had no gene match. CDR3 size: 15 residues. The CDR3 loop reads CASSQETGSRETQYF. As DNA, the CDR3 is TGTGCCAGCAGCCAAGAGACAGGGAGTAGGGAGACCCAGTACTTC.

This sequence joins TRBV6-5 and TRBJ2-6; D gene ambiguous. CDR3 size: 15 residues. Between the trimmed V and J ends, which lost 0 bases and 1 base, there was a span of 4 bases. Germline assignment: CDR1 MNHEY and CDR2 SVGAGI. The DNA of the CDR3 is TGTGCCAGCAGTTACTCGTCTTCTGGGGCCAACGTCCTGACTTTC. This codes for CASSYSSSGANVLTF.

The chain employs TRBV6-2 or TRBV6-3 and TRBJ1-1, with a weak D call TRBD1 (6 bases). Germline CDR1 is MNHEY and CDR2 is SVGEGT. The CDR3 runs to 14 residues. Deletions cut 6 bases from V and 3 bases from J, with 14 bases between. The CDR3 is CASSRKGGYTEAFF. The CDR3, as DNA: TGTGCCAGCAGCCGTAAAGGGGGATACACTGAAGCTTTCTTT.

The genes are TRBV7-9 and TRBJ2-3, with 7 bases fitting TRBD2. The trim removed 2 bases at V and 0 bases at J, leaving 2 bases unmatched. The CDR3 has 15 amino acids. Germline CDR1 reads SEHNR; CDR2 reads FQNEAQ (reference sequence). This chain's CDR3 is CASSLSGVSTDTQYF. In DNA, the CDR3 is TGTGCCAGCAGCTTAAGCGGGGTGAGCACAGATACGCAGTATTTT.

The chain links TRBV4-2 to TRBJ1-3, with a weak D call TRBD1 (5 bases). Per germline, CDR1 LGHNA and CDR2 YNFKEQ. With 2 bases removed from V and 0 bases from J, the gap between germline ends came to 11 bases. The CDR3 is 16 residues long. The CDR3 sequence is CASSQLSGLSGNTIYF. As DNA, the CDR3 is TGTGCCAGCAGCCAATTGTCAGGGCTCTCTGGAAACACCATATATTTT.

The chain links TRBV18 to TRBJ2-7, with 11 nucleotides matching TRBD1. CDR3 length: 15 amino acids. With V trimmed by 5 bases and J by 4 bases, 7 bases remained unmatched. CDR1 and CDR2 (germline): KGHSH, LQKENI. CDR3 residues: CASSSGTGGTYEQYF. The CDR3 DNA sequence: TGTGCCAGCTCATCCGGGACAGGGGGAACTTACGAGCAGTACTTC.

This chain connects TRBV6-5 to TRBJ2-7; D is perhaps TRBD2 (6 bases). This CDR3 has 15 amino acids. The germline V gene has CDR1 MNHEY and CDR2 SVGAGI. V was shortened by 8 bases and J by 6 bases, with 23 bases between the two germline ends. CDR3 loop: CASSSLGGNGGEQYF. For the CDR3, the DNA is TGTGCCAGCTCATCCCTCGGTGGGAACGGGGGCGAGCAGTACTTC.